The 24 T cell receptor beta chains below all came from one sample that was sequenced in a study of vaccination and CD4 T cells after COVID-19. CD4+ T cells that had been cultured provided DNA sequenced with the Oncomine TCR Beta short-read assay. MiXCR was run by TCRdb on the PCR reads, yielding one entry per CDR3 protein. The table lists some 26,000 distinct CDR3 sequences, less than 45% of them singletons. As to time point: late sampling 161 to 241 days after vaccination in three convalescent patients. Described treatment: approximately 11-day PBMC culture with coronavirus spike peptide pools or control peptides (ViraFEST assay). For these receptors, no antigen is known. The sample consisted of CD4+ T cells from blood, cultured in vitro, taken about 7 months after SARS-CoV-2 vaccination. These receptors came from a human donor who had recovered from COVID-19.

This clonotype was detected only once. V is TRBV5-8 and J is TRBJ1-1, with no clear D. Trimming cost V 6 bases and J 3 bases, with 15 bases left between them. Germline assignment: CDR1 SGHTS and CDR2 YDEGEE. The CDR3 loop spans 14 amino acids. The CDR3 bases are TGTGCCAGCACCAGAGGGATCGCCGACACTGAAGCTTTCTTT. Its protein product is CASTRGIADTEAFF. Supplemented by reference TRBV5-8 and TRBJ1-1, the full variable domain reads EAGVTQSPTHLIKTRGQQATLRCSPISGHTSVYWYQQALGLGLQFLLWYDEGEERNRGNFPPRFSGRQFPNYSSELNVNALELEDSALYLCASTRGIADTEAFFGQGTRLTVV.

In its sample, this clonotype was seen once. The J gene is TRBJ2-1, the V gene TRBV7-3; 9 bases match TRBD1. Germline CDR1 SGHTA, CDR2 FQGTGA. This CDR3 region has 13 residues. V was pared by 5 bases and J by 7 bases, with 3 bases of the junction left unmatched. CDR3 nucleotides: TGTGCCAGCAGCCGGGACAGGGCTAATGAGCAGTTCTTC. Protein: CASSRDRANEQFF.

V usage is TRBV7-9 and J usage is TRBJ1-6; TRBD1 might be the D (5 bases). CDR1 is SEHNR, CDR2 FQNEAQ, per germline (reference sequence). Trimming shortened V by 4 bases and J by 9 bases, and 16 bases separated the two germline ends. This CDR3 is built from 15 residues. The CDR3 coding sequence is TGTGCCAGCAGCTCGACACCCGGGGCGGGTTCACCCCTCCACTTT. This translates into CASSSTPGAGSPLHF.

This clonotype was detected once. CDR3 residues: CASSIRQGGTEAFF. The CDR3 bases are TGTGCCAGTAGTATTAGGCAGGGTGGCACTGAAGCTTTCTTT. The V call is TRBV19, the J call TRBJ1-1, with D maybe TRBD1 (5 bases). The CDR3 has 14 residues. Looked up from germline, CDR1 is LNHDA and CDR2 is SQIVND (reference sequence). Trimming removed 3 bases from V and 4 bases from J, with 12 bases in between.

This clonotype has just a few counts. The CDR3 loop reads CSARDSRADGYTF. The CDR3, as DNA: TGCAGTGCTAGAGATAGCAGGGCGGATGGCTACACCTTC. The gene calls are TRBV20-1 and TRBJ1-2, with a possible D match to TRBD1 (5 bases). Trimming took off 0 bases at V and 6 bases at J, with 11 bases between the two ends. The CDR3 runs to 13 residues. Germline values: CDR1 DFQATT, CDR2 SNEGSKA (reference sequence).

The chain is built from TRBV11-2 and TRBJ2-1, with D tentatively TRBD2 (6 bases). Germline V CDR1 and CDR2: SGHAT, FQNNGV. V lost 5 bases and J lost 13, with 15 bases in between. The CDR3 loop spans 12 amino acids. The CDR3 loop reads CASSPSGLIQFF. Here the CDR3 DNA reads TGTGCCAGCAGCCCCAGCGGACTAATCCAGTTCTTC.

The gene calls are TRBV10-3 and TRBJ2-5; the match to TRBD2 covers 13 bases. The J segment lost 2 bases and the V segment lost 5 bases, leaving 5 bases of the junction unmatched. In germline, CDR1 is ENHRY, CDR2 SYGVKD. The CDR3 spans 16 residues. CDR3 in DNA: TGTGCCATCAGTAGGACTAGCGGGGGCATTCAAGAGACCCAGTACTTC. This encodes CAISRTSGGIQETQYF.

CDR3 protein: CATSRTGRSYGYTF. Here the CDR3 DNA reads TGTGCCACCAGCAGAACGGGACGTTCCTATGGCTACACCTTC. The chain combines TRBV15 with TRBJ1-2, with a possible D match to TRBD1 (5 bases). The V end was cut by 2 bases, the J end by 4 bases, with 11 bases between. Germline-derived CDR1 and CDR2 are LNHNV and YYDKDF (reference sequence). The CDR3 loop spans 14 amino acids.

The chain uses TRBV20-1 and TRBJ2-7; 9 nucleotides agree with TRBD1. V lost 6 bases and J lost 4; bases outside the gene matches: 10. The germline V gene encodes CDR1 DFQATT and CDR2 SNEGSKA (reference sequence). This CDR3 region has 14 residues. CDR3 in DNA: TGCAGTGCGCCACAGGGGGCTTTTGGTTACGAGCAGTACTTC. Protein sequence: CSAPQGAFGYEQYF.

In this sample, this clonotype turned up a few times. V and J are TRBV6-2 or TRBV6-3 and TRBJ2-3; no firm D call. CDR3 length: 13 amino acids. Looked up from germline, CDR1 is MNHEY and CDR2 is SVGEGT. V dropped 4 bases and J dropped 1 base, with 6 bases sitting between them. The CDR3 reads CASSWQGTDTQYF. CDR3 in DNA: TGTGCCAGCAGTTGGCAGGGCACAGATACGCAGTATTTT.

This clonotype was detected only a few times. V is TRBV6-2 or TRBV6-3 and J is TRBJ2-7, with TRBD1 matching over 8 bases. The CDR3 is 14 residues long. V was clipped by 10 bases and J by 5 bases; unmatched bases: 13. Germline-derived CDR1 and CDR2 are MNHEY and SVGEGT. CDR3 protein: CAIQPGQEVHEQYF. CDR3 nucleotides: TGTGCCATCCAACCGGGACAGGAGGTACACGAGCAGTACTTC.

This clonotype showed up just a few times. This chain connects TRBV6-5 to TRBJ2-6, with TRBD2 matching over 8 bases. V gave up 4 bases and J gave up 0 bases; unmatched junction bases: 8. CDR3 length equals 18 residues. CDR1 is MNHEY, CDR2 SVGAGI, per germline. Here the CDR3 DNA reads TGTGCCAGCAGTTCCCCGGGGGGGACGCCCTCTGGGGCCAACGTCCTGACTTTC. This sequence encodes CASSSPGGTPSGANVLTF.

This clonotype was observed a single time. The V and J genes are TRBV6-1 and TRBJ2-7; 7 nucleotides line up with TRBD1. Unmatched junction bases numbered 11, after V lost 6 bases and J lost 3 bases. Germline V gene sequence: CDR1 MNHNS, CDR2 SASEGT. CDR3 length: 15 amino acids. The CDR3 sequence: CASRATGTEYYEQYF. The CDR3 nucleotides read TGTGCCAGCAGAGCCACCGGGACAGAATACTACGAGCAGTACTTC.

The J gene is TRBJ2-7, the V gene TRBV21-1. TRBV21-1 is labeled a pseudogene. This CDR3 contains 17 residues. The CDR3 loop reads CASSPNDGGDSSYEQYF. CDR3 DNA sequence: TGTGCCAGCAGCCCAAACGACGGCGGCGATAGCTCCTACGAGCAGTACTTC.

The rearrangement uses TRBV6-5 and TRBJ2-3; TRBD2 agrees at 9 bases. This CDR3 has 16 amino acids. CDR1 is MNHEY, CDR2 SVGAGI, per germline. Trimming removed 0 bases from V and 8 bases from J; junction bases left unmatched: 9. In DNA form, the CDR3 reads TGTGCCAGCAGTTACTCGGATCGGACTAGCGACTCTACGCAGTATTTT. Residues: CASSYSDRTSDSTQYF.

The rearrangement joins TRBV20-1 to TRBJ1-2; D unclear. From germline, CDR1 is DFQATT and CDR2 SNEGSKA (reference sequence). V lost 3 bases to trimming and J lost 6 bases, with 17 bases between them. The CDR3 loop spans 14 amino acids. CDR3 protein: CSASSIVGRNGYTF. The CDR3 DNA sequence: TGCAGTGCTAGCTCCATAGTGGGCCGTAATGGCTACACCTTC.

The CDR3 spells CASSLVLRGVRFYEQYF. CDR3 nucleotides: TGTGCCAGCAGCTTAGTCTTGCGTGGTGTCCGCTTCTACGAGCAGTACTTC. The chain couples TRBV11-3 to TRBJ2-7; D gene ambiguous. V dropped 1 base and J dropped 3 bases, with 19 bases sitting between them. The CDR3 runs 17 residues. Germline V gene sequence: CDR1 SGHNT, CDR2 YENEEA.

The sample holds a few counts of this clonotype. The genes are TRBV7-9 and TRBJ2-7; 7 bases map to TRBD2. The CDR3 length is 14 residues. From germline, CDR1 is SEHNR and CDR2 FQNEAQ (reference sequence). V was pared by 5 bases and J by 2 bases, with 6 bases of the junction left unmatched. The DNA of the CDR3 is TGTGCCAGCAGCACCAGACTAGCAACCTACGAGCAGTACTTC. Its protein is CASSTRLATYEQYF.

About this clonotype itself: At one of its ends the junction is not consistent with the germline gene, which may arise from a read error. CDR3 DNA: TGTGCCAACAGTCGGACGGGAGTTGAGGGCTACACCTTC. Translated: CANSRTGVEGYTF. The chain uses TRBV6-1 and TRBJ1-2; no reliable D call. This CDR3 region has 13 residues. CDR1 and CDR2 (germline): MNHNS, SASEGT.

CDR3 loop: CASSPVLGNQPQHF. Written as DNA, the CDR3 is TGTGCCAGCAGCCCCGTCTTGGGCAATCAGCCCCAGCATTTT. J is TRBJ1-5 and V is TRBV6-2 or TRBV6-3; no firm D call. CDR1 is MNHEY, CDR2 SVGEGT, per germline. There are 14 residues in the CDR3. With 6 bases removed from V and 2 bases from J, the gap between germline ends came to 11 bases.

This clonotype was recorded a few times. The DNA for the CDR3 is TGTGCCAGCAGCTTAGCTGGCGGGTTAAACTCTGGGGCCAACGTCCTGACTTTC. Residues: CASSLAGGLNSGANVLTF. This rearrangement joins TRBV7-6 to TRBJ2-6, with D possibly TRBD2 on 5 matching bases. The CDR3 is 18 residues long. V shed 0 bases and J shed 0 bases, with 12 bases lying between them. Per germline, CDR1 SGHVS and CDR2 FNYEAQ.

The rearrangement uses TRBV2 and TRBJ1-5; 7 positions agree with TRBD1. The CDR3 sequence is 14 residues long. V trimming: 5 bases; J trimming: 5 bases; junction bases outside the gene matches: 6. Per the germline V gene, CDR1 is SNHLY and CDR2 is FYNNEI. CDR3 amino acids: CASSTGARYQPQHF. The CDR3 nucleotides are TGTGCCAGCAGTACAGGGGCGAGGTATCAGCCCCAGCATTTT.

The CDR3 loop reads CASRMATSTDTQYF. The CDR3 coding sequence is TGTGCCAGTAGAATGGCGACGAGCACAGATACGCAGTATTTT. The chain combines TRBV19 with TRBJ2-3; D is ambiguous. CDR3 length: 14 residues. CDR1 and CDR2 (germline): LNHDA, SQIVND (reference sequence). Trimming removed 6 bases at V and 0 bases at J, with 10 bases between.

The chain uses TRBV27 and TRBJ2-7; D is perhaps TRBD1 (6 bases). The CDR3 loop spans 14 amino acids. Trimming stripped 5 bases from V and 3 bases from J, with 14 bases between. Looked up from germline, CDR1 is MNHEY and CDR2 is SMNVEV (reference sequence). Here the CDR3 reads CASSRGQWDYEQYF. The CDR3 coding sequence is TGTGCCAGCAGTAGGGGACAATGGGACTACGAGCAGTACTTC.